The next 2 T cell receptor beta chains were all read from a single sample in a study of beta chain features in type 1 diabetes. What was sequenced were expressed TCRB transcripts, since all of the isolated RNA had been reverse transcribed. The data were produced by immunoSEQ multiplex PCR, yet TCRdb's version contains in-frame clones alone and is incomplete. The data contain roughly 150,000 clones, 7.5% to 10% of them singletons. Sequenced input: central memory CD4+ T cells from blood. The receptor source for this set is a man aged 18 to 29 in good health.

In this sample, this clone turned up a few times. This chain links TRBV9 with TRBJ1-1; D ambiguous. CDR1 is SGDLS, CDR2 YYNGEE, per germline. The CDR3 has 16 amino acids. V gave up 1 base and J gave up 5 bases, with 18 bases separating them. The CDR3 region has the DNA TGTGCCAGCAGCGTAAGTGCTGCGGGAGGGCATACTGAAGCTTTCTTT. Translation: CASSVSAAGGHTEAFF.

This clone was recorded at least ten times. CDR3 amino acids: CASNDVPGGAGIQYF. Here the CDR3 DNA reads TGCGCCAGCAATGACGTCCCAGGGGGCGCGGGCATTCAGTACTTC. V is TRBV5-1 and J is TRBJ2-4, with TRBD1 identical over 8 bases. The CDR3 loop spans 15 amino acids. V trimming: 6 bases; J trimming: 9 bases; junction bases outside the gene matches: 14. Per the germline V gene, CDR1 is SGHRS and CDR2 is YFSETQ.